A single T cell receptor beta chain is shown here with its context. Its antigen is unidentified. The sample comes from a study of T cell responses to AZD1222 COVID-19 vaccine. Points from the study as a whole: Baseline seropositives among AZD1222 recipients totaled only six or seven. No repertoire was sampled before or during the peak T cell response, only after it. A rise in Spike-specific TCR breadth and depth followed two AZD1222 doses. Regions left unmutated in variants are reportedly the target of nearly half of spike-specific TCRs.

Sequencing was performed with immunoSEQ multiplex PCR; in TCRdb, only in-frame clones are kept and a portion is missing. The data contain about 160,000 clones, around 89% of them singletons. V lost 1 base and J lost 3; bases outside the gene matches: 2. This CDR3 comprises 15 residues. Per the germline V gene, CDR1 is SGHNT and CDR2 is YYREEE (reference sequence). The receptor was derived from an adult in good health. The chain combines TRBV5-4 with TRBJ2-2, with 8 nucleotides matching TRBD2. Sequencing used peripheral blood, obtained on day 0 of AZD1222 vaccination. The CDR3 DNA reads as TGTGCCAGCAGCTTGCCCGGGAGGGACACCGGGGAGCTGTTTTTT. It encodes CASSLPGRDTGELFF.